This section outlines one T cell receptor (beta chain) sequence together with its context. The antigen is unknown. Data came from immunoSEQ multiplex PCR; TCRdb stores just in-frame clones and leaves some out. The data show tens of thousands of clones, 80% to 90% seen once. The data derive from a study of T cell responses to AZD1222 COVID-19 vaccine. General study results and limits: Sampling captured repertoires only after the peak T cell response. Clonal diversity was possibly underestimated, and white British individuals and females predominated among donors.

V gave up 2 bases and J gave up 0 bases; unmatched junction bases: 9. The CDR3 length is 18 residues. Looked up from germline, CDR1 is SGHVS and CDR2 is FNYEAQ. The TCR originated in an adult who received the AZD1222 COVID-19 vaccine. This chain joins TRBV7-6 and TRBJ1-1; 10 bases map to TRBD1. The specimen comprised peripheral blood, sampled 28 days after the second AZD1222 dose. CDR3 region: CASSLRHRDRGVNTEAFF. The CDR3 bases are TGTGCCAGCAGCTTAAGGCATCGGGACAGGGGTGTGAACACTGAAGCTTTCTTT.